One sample yielded the 7 T cell receptor beta chains listed below, sequenced in a study of cytomegalovirus exposure and HLA in healthy donors (dated 2017 in TCRdb). To prepare the library, the immunoSEQ multiplex PCR assay was applied. For the multiplex PCR, a mixture combining 60 forward primers for TCR Vbeta segments and 13 reverse primers for TCR Jbeta segments was used. Imported from immuneACCESS, the table was reduced by TCRdb to in-frame sequences with V and J called. These copies leave out some clones; in studies compared against another copy, an unresolved V gene accounts for under half, and the cause of the remainder is not known. Within this sample are 150,000 to 200,000 clones, with about 80% of them counted one time only. 2% to 2.5% of the sample belongs to the ten largest clones. The specimen was PBMCs. Receptors originate from a woman aged 25 to 39 in good health and CMV-seronegative.

This chain links TRBV27 with TRBJ2-7, with TRBD1 as a possible D gene (6 bases). The CDR3 sequence is 12 residues long. The ends were cut back, 8 bases at V and 2 bases at J, with 10 bases in the middle. Germline CDR1 MNHEY, CDR2 SMNVEV (reference sequence). The CDR3 is CASRDIAYEQYF. In nucleotides, the CDR3 is TGTGCCAGCCGGGACATCGCCTACGAGCAGTACTTC.

V gene TRBV2 combines with J gene TRBJ2-7; D might be TRBD2 (6 bases). Germline V gene lookup returns CDR1 SNHLY and CDR2 FYNNEI. Between the trimmed V and J ends, which lost 6 bases and 6 bases, there was a span of 12 bases. The CDR3 loop spans 12 amino acids. CDR3 DNA: TGTGCCAGCAGATTTTTAGCGGTCGAGCAGTACTTC. Its protein is CASRFLAVEQYF.

The gene calls are TRBV28 and TRBJ1-5; no clear D. Germline CDR1 and CDR2: MDHEN and SYDVKM. The CDR3 length is 16 residues. Trimming stripped 1 base from V and 0 bases from J, with 10 bases between. The CDR3 region has the DNA TGTGCCAGCAGTTTATCTGTAGATTATAGCAATCAGCCCCAGCATTTT. Protein sequence: CASSLSVDYSNQPQHF.

The chain combines TRBV9 with TRBJ1-1, with D possibly being TRBD1 (5 bases). CDR3 length: 14 residues. Per germline, CDR1 SGDLS and CDR2 YYNGEE. V lost 3 bases to trimming and J lost 7 bases, with 16 bases between them. In DNA form, the CDR3 reads TGTGCCAGCAGCGGAGACCCCCAGGGTTTTGAAGCTTTCTTT. Encoded protein: CASSGDPQGFEAFF. Full variable domain (missing parts from reference TRBV9 and TRBJ1-1): DSGVTQTPKHLITATGQRVTLRCSPRSGDLSVYWYQQSLDQGLQFLIQYYNGEERAKGNILERFSAQQFPDLHSELNLSSLELGDSALYFCASSGDPQGFEAFFGQGTRLTVV.

The chain combines TRBV19 with TRBJ2-7, with a weak D call TRBD2 (5 bases). Germline V gene lookup returns CDR1 LNHDA and CDR2 SQIVND (reference sequence). The CDR3 is made up of 13 amino acids. V lost 11 bases to trimming and J lost 0 bases, with 14 bases between them. CDR3 loop: CAVGAENSYEQYF. The CDR3 DNA is TGTGCCGTGGGAGCAGAGAACTCCTACGAGCAGTACTTC.

V is TRBV7-9 and J is TRBJ2-7, with a weak D call TRBD1 (6 bases). Trimming removed 4 bases from V and 3 bases from J, with 13 bases in between. This CDR3 spans 14 amino acids. Germline V gives CDR1 SEHNR, CDR2 FQNEAQ (reference sequence). The chain's CDR3 is CASSSPGTLYEQYF. CDR3 nucleotides: TGTGCCAGCAGCTCACCCGGGACACTCTACGAGCAGTACTTC.

This clone was seen only a few times. This chain joins TRBV6-5 and TRBJ1-2; D gene ambiguous. V lost 0 bases and J lost 0, with 8 bases in between. Germline assignment: CDR1 MNHEY and CDR2 SVGAGI. The CDR3 runs 15 residues. CDR3 region: CASSYSPTANYGYTF. CDR3 in DNA: TGTGCCAGCAGTTACTCGCCCACAGCTAACTATGGCTACACCTTC.